This TCR beta chain was identified during a study of response to subunit inactivated influenza vaccine. Study-wide points: The authors suggested that every seasonal influenza vaccination recruits few new T cells.

This clonotype was picked up many times. Its antigen remains unknown. A single record per CDR3 protein comes from TCRdb applying MiXCR to the RT-PCR reads. The profile shows about 520,000 distinct CDR3 sequences, less than 30% of them singletons. The V and J ends lost 1 base and 2 bases, in that order; junction bases with no gene match: 5. From germline, CDR1 is SGHTA and CDR2 FQGNSA. The CDR3 is made up of 16 amino acids. The clonotype originates from a man between 50 and 59 years old who received an inactivated influenza vaccine. The sequencing used CD4+ T cells sorted from PBMCs, collected 4 to 6 days after vaccination. The chain carries TRBV7-2 and TRBJ2-5; 9 bases align to TRBD2. CDR3 sequence: CASSLVGGGAQETQYF. In nucleotides, the CDR3 is TGTGCCAGCAGCTTAGTCGGCGGGGGGGCTCAAGAGACCCAGTACTTC.